The 16 T cell receptor beta chains presented below share a single source sample, sequenced in a study of cytomegalovirus exposure and HLA in healthy donors. Primers for the PCR totalled 60 Vbeta and 13 Jbeta. The assay was immunoSEQ multiplex PCR, and TCRdb's table has in-frame clones only and misses some. The sample consists of approximately 180,000 clones, roughly 68% of them appearing once. Material: PBMCs. The receptors stem from a woman in her twenties or thirties in good health and CMV-seronegative.

The chain recombines TRBV5-1 with TRBJ2-1; 10 bases line up with TRBD2. V was pared by 3 bases and J by 5 bases, with 5 bases of the junction left unmatched. The CDR3 has 15 residues. Germline CDR1 SGHRS, CDR2 YFSETQ. CDR3 nucleotide sequence: TGCGCCAGCAGCTCGCTAGCGGGAGCTAACAATGAGCAGTTCTTC. Residues: CASSSLAGANNEQFF.

This clone was observed a few times. This chain links TRBV4-1 with TRBJ2-1; the match to TRBD2 covers 13 bases. V shed 3 bases and J 8 bases; nucleotides not matched to a gene: 7. Germline V lookup: CDR1 MGHRA, CDR2 YSYEKL. The CDR3 consists of 16 residues. CDR3 region: CASSHETSGGRDEQFF. Here the CDR3 DNA reads TGCGCCAGCAGCCATGAGACTAGCGGGGGGAGGGATGAGCAGTTCTTC.

This chain joins TRBV4-2 and TRBJ2-2; TRBD2 matches at 11 bases. The CDR3 totals 18 residues. Unmatched junction bases numbered 9, after V lost 0 bases and J lost 6 bases. Germline V CDR1 and CDR2: LGHNA, YNFKEQ. CDR3 DNA sequence: TGTGCCAGCAGCCAAGAGTTGGGACTAGCGGCCGGTGCCGGGGAGCTGTTTTTT. As protein: CASSQELGLAAGAGELFF.

This clone has a single count. This sequence joins TRBV30 and TRBJ1-3, with D tentatively TRBD1 (6 bases). With 4 bases removed from V and 2 bases from J, the gap between germline ends came to 12 bases. The length of the CDR3 is 14 residues. Germline CDR1 is GTSNPN and CDR2 is SVGIG (reference sequence). The CDR3 coding sequence is TGTGCCTGGAACCCAGGGGTGCCTGGAAACACCATATATTTT. It codes for CAWNPGVPGNTIYF.

This clone occurred a few times. The rearrangement links TRBV7-3 to TRBJ2-1, with TRBD2 matching 12 bases. J was trimmed by 6 bases and V by 4 bases; bases with no gene match: 4. Looked up from germline, CDR1 is SGHTA and CDR2 is FQGTGA. The CDR3 consists of 15 residues. Written as DNA, the CDR3 is TGTGCCAGCAGCTATGAGGGACTAGCGGGCAATGAGCAGTTCTTC. Translating it yields CASSYEGLAGNEQFF.

CDR3 residues: CASSYLLGVRDSPLHF. The CDR3 bases are TGTGCCAGCAGCTACCTCTTAGGGGTAAGGGATTCACCCCTCCACTTT. The chain carries TRBV21-1 and TRBJ1-6; the table's D call of TRBD1 was not tested on the DNA. TRBV21-1 is a known pseudogene. The CDR3 consists of 16 residues.

J is TRBJ2-1 and V is TRBV5-1; D is perhaps TRBD1 (5 bases). V was trimmed by 4 bases and J by 5 bases, leaving 13 bases between them. The CDR3 loop spans 14 amino acids. In germline, CDR1 is SGHRS, CDR2 YFSETQ. The CDR3 here is CASSPQGPDNEQFF. The CDR3 bases are TGCGCCAGCAGCCCGCAGGGCCCCGACAATGAGCAGTTCTTC.

The gene calls are TRBV9 and TRBJ2-1; weak D call: TRBD1 (6 bases). With 4 bases removed from V and 0 bases from J, the gap between germline ends came to 11 bases. Germline V gives CDR1 SGDLS, CDR2 YYNGEE. The CDR3 extends over 15 amino acids. The CDR3 DNA is TGTGCCAGCAGCCCAACAGGGTTCTCCTACAATGAGCAGTTCTTC. This gives the protein CASSPTGFSYNEQFF.

For this clone: At one end the junction does not follow the germline gene, possibly because of a read error. Other DNA sequences in the sample encode the same CDR3. The chain uses TRBV15 and TRBJ2-7, with D unresolved. The V gene's germline CDR1 is LNHNV and CDR2 YYDKDF (reference sequence). The CDR3 contains 13 residues. CDR3 amino acids: CATSRDRGYEQYF. CDR3 nucleotides: TGCGCCACCAGCAGAGATCGCGGCTACGAGCAGTACTTC.

The chain is built from TRBV7-9 and TRBJ1-6, with 7 bases fitting TRBD1. This CDR3 has 17 amino acids. With V trimmed by 4 bases and J by 2 bases, 8 bases remained unmatched. The germline gives CDR1 SEHNR, CDR2 FQNEAQ (reference sequence). The CDR3 sequence is CASSSRQGETYNSPLHF. The CDR3 DNA reads as TGTGCCAGCAGCTCCCGACAGGGTGAGACCTATAATTCACCCCTCCACTTT.

This sequence joins TRBV27 and TRBJ2-7; D not resolved. The germline CDR1 and CDR2 sequences are MNHEY and SMNVEV (reference sequence). This CDR3 contains 14 residues. The V and J ends lost 1 base and 3 bases respectively, with 10 bases between them. The CDR3 region has the DNA TGTGCCAGCAGTTTATATACAGATTACTACGAGCAGTACTTC. It encodes CASSLYTDYYEQYF.

Turning to this clone: The junction does not match germline at one end; this may be a read error. This chain connects TRBV4-1 to TRBJ2-1; TRBD2 aligns across 9 bases. The CDR3 contains 11 residues. Germline values: CDR1 MGHRA, CDR2 YSYEKL. In DNA form, the CDR3 reads TGTGCCAGCAGCCTAGCGGGGGAGCAGTTCTTC. Its translation is CASSLAGEQFF.

The chain employs TRBV13 and TRBJ2-7, with 14 nucleotides matching TRBD2. In germline, CDR1 is PRHDT, CDR2 FYEKMQ (reference sequence). This CDR3 is 17 amino acids long. The V segment lost 3 bases and the J segment 7 bases; nucleotides outside the gene matches: 11. CDR3 sequence (DNA): TGTGCCAGCAGCTTGATCGGGACTAGCGGGAGTGATTGGGAGCAGTACTTC. This translates into CASSLIGTSGSDWEQYF.

V gene TRBV18 combines with J gene TRBJ1-1, with D unresolved. Germline lookup yields CDR1 KGHSH and CDR2 LQKENI. The CDR3 runs 15 residues. V was clipped by 3 bases and J by 1 base, with 12 bases between them. CDR3 in DNA: TGTGCCAGCTCACCTCCCCCTACGGGGAACACTGAAGCTTTCTTT. As protein: CASSPPPTGNTEAFF. The variable domain in full, with the rest retrieved from reference TRBV18 and TRBJ1-1, is NAGVMQNPRHLVRRRGQEARLRCSPMKGHSHVYWYRQLPEEGLKFMVYLQKENIIDESGMPKERFSAEFPKEGPSILRIQQVVRGDSAAYFCASSPPPTGNTEAFFGQGTRLTVV.

The chain carries TRBV15 and TRBJ2-7; D may be TRBD2 (5 bases). The length of the CDR3 is 14 residues. Trimming removed 5 bases at V and 6 bases at J, with 17 bases between. CDR1 is LNHNV, CDR2 YYDKDF, per germline (reference sequence). CDR3: CATSGDAGLGEQYF. CDR3 bases: TGTGCCACCAGCGGCGACGCAGGACTCGGCGAGCAGTACTTC.

The V call is TRBV5-4, the J call TRBJ1-2; 7 nucleotides match TRBD1. V dropped 3 bases and J dropped 4; count of bases not matched to a gene: 6. Germline values: CDR1 SGHNT, CDR2 YYREEE (reference sequence). This CDR3 has 14 amino acids. The CDR3 DNA sequence: TGTGCCAGCAGCTGGGGACAGAGAGCCTATGGCTACACCTTC. Translated: CASSWGQRAYGYTF.